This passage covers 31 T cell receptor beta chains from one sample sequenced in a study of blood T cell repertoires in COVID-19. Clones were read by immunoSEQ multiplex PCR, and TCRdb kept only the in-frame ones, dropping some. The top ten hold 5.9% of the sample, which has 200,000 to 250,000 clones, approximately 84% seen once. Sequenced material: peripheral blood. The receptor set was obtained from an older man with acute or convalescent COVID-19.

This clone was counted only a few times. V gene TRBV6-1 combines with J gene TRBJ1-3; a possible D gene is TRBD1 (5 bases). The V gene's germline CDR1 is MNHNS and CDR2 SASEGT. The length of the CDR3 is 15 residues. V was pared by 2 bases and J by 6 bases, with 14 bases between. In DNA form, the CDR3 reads TGTGCCAGCAGTGAACTCGGACAATTAGAAAACACCATATATTTT. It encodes CASSELGQLENTIYF.

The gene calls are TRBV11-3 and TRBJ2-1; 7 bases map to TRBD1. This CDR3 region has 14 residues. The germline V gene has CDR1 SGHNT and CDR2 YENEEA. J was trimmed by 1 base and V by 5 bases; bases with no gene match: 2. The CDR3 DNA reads TGTGCCAGCAGCCTGGGACAGTCCTACAATGAGCAGTTCTTC. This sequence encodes CASSLGQSYNEQFF. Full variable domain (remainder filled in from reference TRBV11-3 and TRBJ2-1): EAGVVQSPRYKIIEKKQPVAFWCNPISGHNTLYWYLQNLGQGPELLIRYENEEAVDDSQLPKDRFSAERLKGVDSTLKIQPAELGDSAVYLCASSLGQSYNEQFFGPGTRLTVL.

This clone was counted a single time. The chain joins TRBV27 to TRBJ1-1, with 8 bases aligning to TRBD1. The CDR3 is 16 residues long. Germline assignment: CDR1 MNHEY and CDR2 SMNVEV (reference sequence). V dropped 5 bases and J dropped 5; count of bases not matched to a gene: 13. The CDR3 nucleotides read TGTGCCAGCAGTCCCCGAACAGGGGGGCGAGATACTGAAGCTTTCTTT. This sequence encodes CASSPRTGGRDTEAFF.

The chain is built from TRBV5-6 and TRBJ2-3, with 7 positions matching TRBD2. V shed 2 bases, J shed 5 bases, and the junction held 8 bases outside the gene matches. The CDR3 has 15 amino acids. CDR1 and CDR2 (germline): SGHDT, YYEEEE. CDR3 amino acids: CASSFSPSGVDTQYF. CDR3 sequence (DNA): TGTGCCAGCAGCTTTTCGCCAAGCGGGGTAGATACGCAGTATTTT.

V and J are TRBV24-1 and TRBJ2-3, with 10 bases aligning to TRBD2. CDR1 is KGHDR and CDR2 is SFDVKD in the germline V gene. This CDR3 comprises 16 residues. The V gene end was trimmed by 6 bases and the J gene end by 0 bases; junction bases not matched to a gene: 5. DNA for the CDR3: TGTGCCACCAGTCCCCTGACTAGCGGGAGCACAGATACGCAGTATTTT. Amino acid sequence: CATSPLTSGSTDTQYF.

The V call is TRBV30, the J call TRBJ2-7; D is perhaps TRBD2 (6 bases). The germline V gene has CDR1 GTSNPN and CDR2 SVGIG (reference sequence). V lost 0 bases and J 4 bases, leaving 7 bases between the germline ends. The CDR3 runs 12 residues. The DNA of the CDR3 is TGTGCCTGGAGTGTGGGAGGATACGAGCAGTACTTC. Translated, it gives CAWSVGGYEQYF.

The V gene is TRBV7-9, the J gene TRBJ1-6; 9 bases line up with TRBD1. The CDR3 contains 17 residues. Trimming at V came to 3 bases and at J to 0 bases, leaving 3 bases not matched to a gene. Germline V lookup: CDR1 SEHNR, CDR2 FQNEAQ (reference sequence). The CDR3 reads CASSFGTGSSYNSPLHF. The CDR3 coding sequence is TGTGCCAGCAGCTTTGGGACAGGGAGCTCCTATAATTCACCCCTCCACTTT.

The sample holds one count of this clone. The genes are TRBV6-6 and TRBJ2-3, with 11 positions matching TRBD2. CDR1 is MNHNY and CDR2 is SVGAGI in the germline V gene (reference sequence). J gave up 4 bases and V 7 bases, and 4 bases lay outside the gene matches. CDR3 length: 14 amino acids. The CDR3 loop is CASKLAGVPDTQYF. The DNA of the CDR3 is TGTGCCAGCAAACTAGCGGGAGTTCCAGATACGCAGTATTTT.

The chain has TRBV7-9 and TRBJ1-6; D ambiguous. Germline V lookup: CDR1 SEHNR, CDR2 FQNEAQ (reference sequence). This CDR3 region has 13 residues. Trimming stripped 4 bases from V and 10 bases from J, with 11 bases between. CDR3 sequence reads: CASSSPNTSPLHF. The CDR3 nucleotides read TGTGCCAGCAGCTCCCCGAACACCTCACCCCTCCACTTT.

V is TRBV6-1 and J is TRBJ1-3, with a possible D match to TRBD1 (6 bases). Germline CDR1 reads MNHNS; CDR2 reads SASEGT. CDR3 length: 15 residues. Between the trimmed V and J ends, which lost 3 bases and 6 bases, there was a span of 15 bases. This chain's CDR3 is CASSDSGGHQNTIYF. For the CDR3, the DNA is TGTGCCAGCAGTGATTCGGGGGGCCATCAAAACACCATATATTTT.

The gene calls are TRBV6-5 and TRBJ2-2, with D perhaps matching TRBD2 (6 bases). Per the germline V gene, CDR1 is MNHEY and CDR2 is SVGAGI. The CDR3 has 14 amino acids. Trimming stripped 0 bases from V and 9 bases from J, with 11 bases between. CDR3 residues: CASSYSGTPRELFF. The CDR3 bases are TGTGCCAGCAGTTACTCGGGGACTCCTCGGGAGCTGTTTTTT.

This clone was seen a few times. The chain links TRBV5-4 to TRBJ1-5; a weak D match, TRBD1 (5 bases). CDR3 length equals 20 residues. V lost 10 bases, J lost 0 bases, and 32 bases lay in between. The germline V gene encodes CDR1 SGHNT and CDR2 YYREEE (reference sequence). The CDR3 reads CARHVNFKDTEIYSNQPQHF. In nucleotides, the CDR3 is TGTGCCCGCCACGTTAACTTTAAGGACACCGAAATCTATAGCAATCAGCCCCAGCATTTT.

CDR3 amino acids: CASSLAGTAHYGYTF. The CDR3 nucleotides are TGTGCCAGCAGCTTAGCAGGGACTGCTCACTATGGCTACACCTTC. The chain links TRBV11-2 to TRBJ1-2; maybe TRBD1 (5 bases). This CDR3 has 15 residues. V was cut by 1 base and J by 3 bases, with 12 bases left in between. CDR1 and CDR2 from the germline V gene are SGHAT and FQNNGV.

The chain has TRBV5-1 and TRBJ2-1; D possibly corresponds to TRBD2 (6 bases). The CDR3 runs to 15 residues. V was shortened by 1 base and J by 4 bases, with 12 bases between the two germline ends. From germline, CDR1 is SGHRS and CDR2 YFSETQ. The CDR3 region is CASSLTTGAYNEQFF. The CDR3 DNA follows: TGCGCCAGCAGCTTGACAACGGGAGCGTACAATGAGCAGTTCTTC.

This CDR3 is CASSPTSGLANEQFF. CDR3 in DNA: TGTGCCAGCAGCCCGACTAGCGGTCTAGCCAATGAGCAGTTCTTC. The V call is TRBV7-2, the J call TRBJ2-1, with 9 bases that match TRBD2. CDR3 length equals 15 residues. CDR1 is SGHTA, CDR2 FQGNSA, per germline. V shed 5 bases, J shed 6 bases, and the junction held 8 bases outside the gene matches.

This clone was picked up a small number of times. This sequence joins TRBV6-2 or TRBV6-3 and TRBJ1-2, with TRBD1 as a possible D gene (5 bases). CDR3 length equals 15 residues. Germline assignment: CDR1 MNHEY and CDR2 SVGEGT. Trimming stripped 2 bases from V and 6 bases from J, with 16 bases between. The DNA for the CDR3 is TGTGCCAGCAGTTACCGTTCAGGGAATCTTAATGGCTACACCTTC. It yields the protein CASSYRSGNLNGYTF.

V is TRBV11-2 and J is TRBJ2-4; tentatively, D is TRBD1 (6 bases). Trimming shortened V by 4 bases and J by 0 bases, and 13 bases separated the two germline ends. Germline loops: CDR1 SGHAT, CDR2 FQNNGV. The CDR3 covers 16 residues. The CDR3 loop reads CASSSGQTVAKNIQYF. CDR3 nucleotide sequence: TGTGCCAGCAGCTCCGGACAGACTGTAGCCAAAAACATTCAGTACTTC.

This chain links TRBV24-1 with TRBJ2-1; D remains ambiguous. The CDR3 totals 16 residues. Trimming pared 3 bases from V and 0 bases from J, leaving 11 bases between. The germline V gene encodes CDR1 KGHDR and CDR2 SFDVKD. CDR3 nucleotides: TGTGCCACCAGTGATAGTAGCAGTCGCTCCTACAATGAGCAGTTCTTC. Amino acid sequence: CATSDSSSRSYNEQFF.

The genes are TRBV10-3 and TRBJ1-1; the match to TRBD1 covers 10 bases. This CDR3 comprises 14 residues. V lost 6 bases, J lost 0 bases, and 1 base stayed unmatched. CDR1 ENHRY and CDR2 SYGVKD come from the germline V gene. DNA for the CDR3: TGTGCCATCAGCGACAGGGGGCTGAACACTGAAGCTTTCTTT. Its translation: CAISDRGLNTEAFF.

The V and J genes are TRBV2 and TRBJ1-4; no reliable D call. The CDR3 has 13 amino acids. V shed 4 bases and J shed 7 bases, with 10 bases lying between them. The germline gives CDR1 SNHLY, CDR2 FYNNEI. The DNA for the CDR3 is TGTGCCAGCAGTGGTGGGAGAGGTGAAAAACTGTTTTTT. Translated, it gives CASSGGRGEKLFF.

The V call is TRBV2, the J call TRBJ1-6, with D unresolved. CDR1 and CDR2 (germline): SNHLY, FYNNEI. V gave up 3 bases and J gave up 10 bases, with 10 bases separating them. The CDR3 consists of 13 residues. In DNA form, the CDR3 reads TGTGCCAGCAGTGATTCAGAGGTATCACCCCTCCACTTT. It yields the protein CASSDSEVSPLHF.

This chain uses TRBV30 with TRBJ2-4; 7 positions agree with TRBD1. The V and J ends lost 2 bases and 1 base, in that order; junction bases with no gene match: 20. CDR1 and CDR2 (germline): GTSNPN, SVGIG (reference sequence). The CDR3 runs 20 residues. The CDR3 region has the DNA TGTGCCTGGAGTTACCCCAGGACGGACCGACAGGGATTCGCCAAAAACATTCAGTACTTC. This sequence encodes CAWSYPRTDRQGFAKNIQYF.

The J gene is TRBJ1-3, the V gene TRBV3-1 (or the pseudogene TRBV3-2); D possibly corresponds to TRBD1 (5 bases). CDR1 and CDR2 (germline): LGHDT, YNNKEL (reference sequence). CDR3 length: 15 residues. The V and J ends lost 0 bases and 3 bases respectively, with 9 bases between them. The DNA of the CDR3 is TGTGCCAGCAGCCAAGATACGGGGGGTGGAAACACCATATATTTT. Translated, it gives CASSQDTGGGNTIYF.

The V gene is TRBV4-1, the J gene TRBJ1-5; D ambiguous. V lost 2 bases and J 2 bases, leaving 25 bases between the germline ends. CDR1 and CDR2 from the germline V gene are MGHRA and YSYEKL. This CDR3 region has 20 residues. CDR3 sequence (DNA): TGCGCCAGCAGCCAAACCTCTCACGCGGATCCCGAATTATGCAATCAGCCCCAGCATTTT. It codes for CASSQTSHADPELCNQPQHF.

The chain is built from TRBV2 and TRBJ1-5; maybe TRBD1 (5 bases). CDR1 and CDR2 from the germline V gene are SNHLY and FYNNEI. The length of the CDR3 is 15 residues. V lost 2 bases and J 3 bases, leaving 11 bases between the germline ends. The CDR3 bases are TGTGCCAGCAGTGAAAAACAGGCGTTCAATCAGCCCCAGCATTTT. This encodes CASSEKQAFNQPQHF.

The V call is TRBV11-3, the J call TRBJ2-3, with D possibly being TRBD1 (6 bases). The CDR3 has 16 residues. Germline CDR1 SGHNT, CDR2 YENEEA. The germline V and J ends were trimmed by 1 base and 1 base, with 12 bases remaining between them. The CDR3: CASSLGGGFGTDTQYF. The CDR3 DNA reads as TGTGCCAGCAGCTTAGGAGGGGGATTTGGCACAGATACGCAGTATTTT.

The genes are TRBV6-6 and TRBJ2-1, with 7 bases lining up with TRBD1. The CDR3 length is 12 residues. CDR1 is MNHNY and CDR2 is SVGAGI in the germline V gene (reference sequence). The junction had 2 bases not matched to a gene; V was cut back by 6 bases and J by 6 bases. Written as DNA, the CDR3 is TGTGCCAGCAGAAGACAGGGCAATGAGCAGTTCTTC. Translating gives CASRRQGNEQFF.

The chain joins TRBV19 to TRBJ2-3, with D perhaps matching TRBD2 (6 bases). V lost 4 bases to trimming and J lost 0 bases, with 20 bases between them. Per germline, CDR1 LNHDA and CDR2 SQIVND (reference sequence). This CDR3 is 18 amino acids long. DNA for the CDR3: TGTGCCAGTAGTAGCGGGCCTGGGGCGGGGCTGAGCACAGATACGCAGTATTTT. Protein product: CASSSGPGAGLSTDTQYF.

DNA for the CDR3: TGTGCCACCAGTGACCCCGGACAGCAAACCGGGGAGCTGTTTTTT. It codes for CATSDPGQQTGELFF. The J gene is TRBJ2-2, the V gene TRBV24-1; a weak D match, TRBD1 (6 bases). This CDR3 contains 15 residues. Germline CDR1 and CDR2: KGHDR and SFDVKD. V was cut by 4 bases and J by 5 bases, with 13 bases left in between.

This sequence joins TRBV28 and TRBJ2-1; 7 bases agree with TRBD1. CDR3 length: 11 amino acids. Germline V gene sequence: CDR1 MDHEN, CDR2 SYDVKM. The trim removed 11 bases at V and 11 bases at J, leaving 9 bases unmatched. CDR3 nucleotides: TGTGCCGGAGCCGACAGGGTTAAGCAGTTCTTC. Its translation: CAGADRVKQFF.

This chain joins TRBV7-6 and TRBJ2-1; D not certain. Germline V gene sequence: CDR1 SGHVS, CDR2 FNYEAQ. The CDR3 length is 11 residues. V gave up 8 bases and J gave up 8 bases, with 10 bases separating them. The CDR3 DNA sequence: TGTGCCAGCTACACCCGGGATGAGCAGTTCTTC. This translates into CASYTRDEQFF.